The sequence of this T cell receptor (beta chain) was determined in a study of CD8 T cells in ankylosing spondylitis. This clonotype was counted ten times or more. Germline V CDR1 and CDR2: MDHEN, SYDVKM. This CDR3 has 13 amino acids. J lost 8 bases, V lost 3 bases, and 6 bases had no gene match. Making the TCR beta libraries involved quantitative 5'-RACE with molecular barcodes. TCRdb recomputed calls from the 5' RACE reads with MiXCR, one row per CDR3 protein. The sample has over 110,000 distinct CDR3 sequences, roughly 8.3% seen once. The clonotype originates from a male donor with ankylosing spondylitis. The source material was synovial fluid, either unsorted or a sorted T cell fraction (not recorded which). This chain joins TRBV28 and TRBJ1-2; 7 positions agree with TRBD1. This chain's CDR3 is CASSLDRPKGYTF. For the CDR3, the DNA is TGTGCCAGCAGTTTGGACAGGCCAAAAGGCTACACCTTC.